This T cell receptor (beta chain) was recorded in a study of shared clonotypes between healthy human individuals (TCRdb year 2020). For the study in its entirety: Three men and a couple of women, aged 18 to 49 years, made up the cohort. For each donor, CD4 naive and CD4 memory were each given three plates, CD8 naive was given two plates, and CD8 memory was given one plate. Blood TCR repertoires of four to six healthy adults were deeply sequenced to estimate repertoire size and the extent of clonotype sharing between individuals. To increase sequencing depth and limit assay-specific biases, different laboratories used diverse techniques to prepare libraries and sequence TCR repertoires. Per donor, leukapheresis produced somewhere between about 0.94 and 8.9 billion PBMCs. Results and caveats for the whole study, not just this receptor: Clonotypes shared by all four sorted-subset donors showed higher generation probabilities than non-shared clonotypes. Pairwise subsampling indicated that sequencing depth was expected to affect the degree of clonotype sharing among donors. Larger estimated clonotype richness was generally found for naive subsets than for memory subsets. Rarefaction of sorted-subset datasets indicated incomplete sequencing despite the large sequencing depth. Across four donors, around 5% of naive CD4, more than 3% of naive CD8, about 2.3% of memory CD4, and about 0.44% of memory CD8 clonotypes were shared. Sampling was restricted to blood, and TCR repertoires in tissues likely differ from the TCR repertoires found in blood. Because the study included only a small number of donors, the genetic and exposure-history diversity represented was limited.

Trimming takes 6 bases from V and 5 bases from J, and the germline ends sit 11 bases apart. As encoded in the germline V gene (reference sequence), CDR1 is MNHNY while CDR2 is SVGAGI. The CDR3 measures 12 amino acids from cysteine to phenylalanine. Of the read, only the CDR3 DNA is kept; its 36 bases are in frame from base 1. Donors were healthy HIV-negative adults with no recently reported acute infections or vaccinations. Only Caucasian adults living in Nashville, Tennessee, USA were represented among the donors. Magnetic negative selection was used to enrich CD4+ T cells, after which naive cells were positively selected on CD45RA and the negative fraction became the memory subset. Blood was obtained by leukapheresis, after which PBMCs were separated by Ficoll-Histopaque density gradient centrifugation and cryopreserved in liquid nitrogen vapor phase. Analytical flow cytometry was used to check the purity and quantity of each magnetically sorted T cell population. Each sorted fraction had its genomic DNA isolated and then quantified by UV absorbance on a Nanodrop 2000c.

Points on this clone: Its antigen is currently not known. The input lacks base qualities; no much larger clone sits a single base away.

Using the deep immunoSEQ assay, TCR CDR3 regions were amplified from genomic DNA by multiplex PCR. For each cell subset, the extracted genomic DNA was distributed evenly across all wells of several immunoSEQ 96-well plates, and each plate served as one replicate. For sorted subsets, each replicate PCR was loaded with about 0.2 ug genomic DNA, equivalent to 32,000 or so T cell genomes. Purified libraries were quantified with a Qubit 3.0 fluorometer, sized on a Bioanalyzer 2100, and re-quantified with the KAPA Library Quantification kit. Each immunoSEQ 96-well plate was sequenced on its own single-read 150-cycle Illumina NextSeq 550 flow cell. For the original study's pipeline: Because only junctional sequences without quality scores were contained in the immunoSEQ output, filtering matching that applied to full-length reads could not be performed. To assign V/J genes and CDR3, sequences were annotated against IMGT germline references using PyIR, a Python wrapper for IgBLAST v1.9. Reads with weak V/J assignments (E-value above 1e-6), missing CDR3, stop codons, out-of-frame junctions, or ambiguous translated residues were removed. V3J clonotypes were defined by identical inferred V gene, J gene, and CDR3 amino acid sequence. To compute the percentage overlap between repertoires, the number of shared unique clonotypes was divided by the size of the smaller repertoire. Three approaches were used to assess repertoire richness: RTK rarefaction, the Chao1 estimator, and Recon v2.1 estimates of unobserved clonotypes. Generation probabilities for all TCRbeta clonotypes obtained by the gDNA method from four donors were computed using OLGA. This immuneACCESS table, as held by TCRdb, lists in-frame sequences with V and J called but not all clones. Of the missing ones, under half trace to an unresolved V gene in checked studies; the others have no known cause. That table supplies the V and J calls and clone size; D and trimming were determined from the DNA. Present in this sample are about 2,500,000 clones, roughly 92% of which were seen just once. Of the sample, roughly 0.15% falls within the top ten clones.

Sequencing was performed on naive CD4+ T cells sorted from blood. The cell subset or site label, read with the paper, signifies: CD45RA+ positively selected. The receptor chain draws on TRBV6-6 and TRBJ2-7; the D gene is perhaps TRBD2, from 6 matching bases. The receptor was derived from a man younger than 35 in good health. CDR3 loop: CASSRGTHEQYF. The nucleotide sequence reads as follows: TGTGCCAGCAGCCGGGGGACCCACGAGCAGTACTTC.